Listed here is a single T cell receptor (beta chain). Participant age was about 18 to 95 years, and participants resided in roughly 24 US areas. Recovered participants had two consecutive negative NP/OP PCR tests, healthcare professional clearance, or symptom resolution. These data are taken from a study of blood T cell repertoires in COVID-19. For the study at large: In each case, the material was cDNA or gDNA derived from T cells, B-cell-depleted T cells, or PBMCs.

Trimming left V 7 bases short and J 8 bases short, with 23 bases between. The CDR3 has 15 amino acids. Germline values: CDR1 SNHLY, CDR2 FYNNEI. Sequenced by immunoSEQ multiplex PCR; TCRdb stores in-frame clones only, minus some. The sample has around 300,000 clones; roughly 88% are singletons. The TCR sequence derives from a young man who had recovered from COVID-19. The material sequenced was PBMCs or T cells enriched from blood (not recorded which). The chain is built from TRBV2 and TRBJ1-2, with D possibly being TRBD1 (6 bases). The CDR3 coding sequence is TGTGCCAGCAACCCTCTTGGGGGGGCGGGACACGGCTACACCTTC. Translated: CASNPLGGAGHGYTF.